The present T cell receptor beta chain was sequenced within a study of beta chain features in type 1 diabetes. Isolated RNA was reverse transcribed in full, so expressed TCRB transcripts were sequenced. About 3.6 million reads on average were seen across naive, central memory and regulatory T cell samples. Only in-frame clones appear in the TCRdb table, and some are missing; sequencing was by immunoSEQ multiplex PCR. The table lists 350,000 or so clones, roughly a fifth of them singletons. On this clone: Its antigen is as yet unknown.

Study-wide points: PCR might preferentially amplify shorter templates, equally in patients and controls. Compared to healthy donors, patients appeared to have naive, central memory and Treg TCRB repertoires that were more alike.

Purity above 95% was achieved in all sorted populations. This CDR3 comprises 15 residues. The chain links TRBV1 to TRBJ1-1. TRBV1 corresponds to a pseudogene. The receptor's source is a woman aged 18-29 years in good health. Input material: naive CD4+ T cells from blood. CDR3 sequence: CTSSHLWGGDTEAFF. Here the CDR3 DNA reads TGCACCAGCAGCCACCTGTGGGGAGGGGATACTGAAGCTTTCTTT.